These 17 T cell receptor beta chains originate from one sample sequenced in a study of T-cell memory formation after mild COVID-19 (dated by TCRdb to about 2021). The library was built by means of 5' RACE. This sample was sequenced with an Illumina NovaSeq 6000. Clones were called with MiXCR by TCRdb after fastp trimmed the public reads at Q25, and only in-frame beta chains were retained. Every entry covers one CDR3 protein and lists the most common genes and DNA from its rows. This sample has 500,000 to 550,000 distinct CDR3 sequences in its table, and roughly 22% of those were observed once. The ten largest make up around 13% of the sample. The sequenced sample was PBMCs or a T cell subset sorted from them (not recorded which). The receptor set was obtained from an adult woman who had mild COVID-19 (a few samples of this study predate the infection). The sample titles of this study are shuffled in the database, so cell type and time point are left out; the donor was told from shared clones.

The chain joins TRBV7-9 to TRBJ1-1; possible D gene TRBD1, 6 bases. CDR3 length: 14 residues. The germline CDR1 and CDR2 sequences are SEHNR and FQNEAQ (reference sequence). V gave up 0 bases and J gave up 5 bases, with 10 bases separating them. The CDR3 protein is CASSLAGGQTEAFF. Here the CDR3 DNA reads TGTGCCAGCAGCTTAGCAGGGGGGCAAACTGAAGCTTTCTTT.

This clonotype has a handful of counts. The CDR3 nucleotides read TGTGCCAGCAGTTATTGGGGGGGCACTGAAGCTTTCTTT. As protein: CASSYWGGTEAFF. The chain uses TRBV6-5 and TRBJ1-1; D might be TRBD1 (5 bases). Germline assignment: CDR1 MNHEY and CDR2 SVGAGI. Trimming took 3 bases from V and 4 from J, leaving 9 bases between them. The CDR3 extends over 13 amino acids.

This clonotype came up a few times. The chain joins TRBV30 to TRBJ2-7, with a possible D match to TRBD2 (5 bases). The V end lost 2 bases, the J end lost 5 bases, and 13 bases lay between the germline ends. Germline loops: CDR1 GTSNPN, CDR2 SVGIG (reference sequence). This CDR3 spans 13 amino acids. CDR3 residues: CAWSLAGGDEQYF. CDR3 bases: TGTGCCTGGAGTCTGGCCGGAGGCGACGAGCAGTACTTC.

This chain connects TRBV5-5 to TRBJ2-7; D is unresolved. Trimming took 0 bases from V and 0 from J, leaving 13 bases between them. The CDR3 length is 16 residues. In germline, CDR1 is SGHKS, CDR2 YYEKEE (reference sequence). The CDR3 DNA follows: TGTGCCAGCAGCTTGGCATCCAACCCGAGCTCCTACGAGCAGTACTTC. Residues: CASSLASNPSSYEQYF. Using reference TRBV5-5 and TRBJ2-7 for the parts outside the CDR3, the full variable domain is DAGVTQSPTHLIKTRGQQVTLRCSPISGHKSVSWYQQVLGQGPQFIFQYYEKEERGRGNFPDRFSARQFPNYSSELNVNALLLGDSALYLCASSLASNPSSYEQYFGPGTRLTVT.

This chain links TRBV5-1 with TRBJ2-3; the D gene is possibly TRBD2 (6 bases). The CDR3 extends over 15 amino acids. Per the germline V gene, CDR1 is SGHRS and CDR2 is YFSETQ. Between the trimmed V and J ends, which lost 3 bases and 8 bases, there was a span of 19 bases. In DNA, the CDR3 is TGCGCCAGCAGCTCCAATGGAGGGTTTGGGGGTACGCAGTATTTT. It translates to CASSSNGGFGGTQYF.

The chain joins TRBV20-1 to TRBJ2-1; 9 bases match TRBD2. V shed 6 bases and J 9 bases; nucleotides not matched to a gene: 12. The germline V gene encodes CDR1 DFQATT and CDR2 SNEGSKA (reference sequence). This CDR3 has 14 residues. The chain's CDR3 is CSACLSGSSGEQFF. In DNA, the CDR3 is TGCAGTGCGTGCCTTAGCGGGAGTTCGGGTGAGCAGTTCTTC.

In its sample, this clonotype was seen a few times. The genes are TRBV5-1 and TRBJ2-1; no definite D call. Germline-derived CDR1 and CDR2 are SGHRS and YFSETQ. CDR3 length: 13 residues. Trimming left V 7 bases short and J 0 bases short, with 8 bases between. The CDR3 protein is CASYRTSYNEQFF. The DNA of the CDR3 is TGCGCCAGCTACCGGACCTCCTACAATGAGCAGTTCTTC.

This clonotype was seen at least ten times. CDR3 nucleotide sequence: TGTGCCAGCAGCCAAGGGACCCCGCCCTACGAGCAGTACTTC. This codes for CASSQGTPPYEQYF. The chain uses TRBV5-5 and TRBJ2-7; D tentatively reads TRBD1 or TRBD2 (5 bases each). This CDR3 has 14 residues. From germline, CDR1 is SGHKS and CDR2 YYEKEE (reference sequence). Trimming stripped 4 bases from V and 2 bases from J, with 13 bases between.

The chain couples TRBV20-1 to TRBJ2-3; 8 bases match TRBD2. CDR1 is DFQATT and CDR2 is SNEGSKA in the germline V gene (reference sequence). The CDR3 is 15 residues long. The V and J ends lost 0 bases and 6 bases, in that order; junction bases with no gene match: 8. CDR3 sequence reads: CSARDRASGGDTQYF. In DNA, the CDR3 is TGCAGTGCTAGAGATAGGGCCAGCGGGGGTGATACGCAGTATTTT.

This chain links TRBV5-1 with TRBJ2-2; D is possibly TRBD1 or TRBD2 (5 bases each). Germline-derived CDR1 and CDR2 are SGHRS and YFSETQ. Trimming left V 6 bases short and J 3 bases short, with 9 bases between. The CDR3 extends over 13 amino acids. The CDR3 region is CASMGVDTGELFF. The CDR3 DNA is TGCGCCAGCATGGGGGTTGACACCGGGGAGCTGTTTTTT.

This chain joins TRBV24-1 and TRBJ1-2; D call uncertain. The germline gives CDR1 KGHDR, CDR2 SFDVKD. The CDR3 runs 15 residues. The V end was cut by 4 bases, the J end by 6 bases, with 17 bases between. The CDR3 spells CATSDTRTPQHGYTF. The CDR3 DNA reads as TGTGCCACCAGTGACACCCGGACCCCTCAGCATGGCTACACCTTC.

This clonotype was seen a few times. The chain has TRBV5-1 and TRBJ2-1; 10 nucleotides line up with TRBD1. Trimming at V came to 3 bases and at J to 12 bases, leaving 9 bases not matched to a gene. Germline CDR1 SGHRS, CDR2 YFSETQ. This CDR3 region has 14 residues. CDR3 nucleotides: TGCGCCAGCAGCTCCGGACAGGGGGAGGATGGGCAGTTCTTC. It is translated as CASSSGQGEDGQFF.

Only a few counts were recorded for this clonotype. The chain recombines TRBV20-1 with TRBJ2-5; TRBD2 agrees at 11 bases. The CDR3 spans 19 residues. CDR1 is DFQATT, CDR2 SNEGSKA, per germline (reference sequence). The ends lost 0 bases at V and 0 bases at J; junction bases unmatched: 12. CDR3 DNA: TGCAGTGCTAGAGATGCCTCGGGGCTAGCGGGGGGAAACCAAGAGACCCAGTACTTC. Protein product: CSARDASGLAGGNQETQYF.

This clonotype came up a few times. V usage is TRBV2 and J usage is TRBJ2-7; 11 nucleotides align to TRBD1. The J segment lost 3 bases and the V segment lost 6 bases, leaving 4 bases of the junction unmatched. CDR3 length: 14 amino acids. Germline V gene lookup returns CDR1 SNHLY and CDR2 FYNNEI. The CDR3 protein is CASRQDRGLYEQYF. The CDR3 nucleotides read TGTGCCAGCAGACAGGACAGGGGGCTCTACGAGCAGTACTTC.

The CDR3, as DNA: TGTGCCAGCACCGAGTATAATACGCAGTATTTT. This encodes CASTEYNTQYF. This sequence joins TRBV6-5 and TRBJ2-3; D ambiguous. Germline V gene sequence: CDR1 MNHEY, CDR2 SVGAGI. This CDR3 contains 11 residues. V was cut by 7 bases and J by 7 bases, with 9 bases left in between.

This clonotype was found a few times. The chain couples TRBV19 to TRBJ2-5; D perhaps matches TRBD2 (5 bases). V gave up 4 bases and J gave up 5 bases, with 17 bases separating them. The CDR3 covers 15 residues. Germline values: CDR1 LNHDA, CDR2 SQIVND (reference sequence). The CDR3 spells CASSTPGVARETQYF. CDR3 nucleotide sequence: TGTGCCAGTAGTACCCCCGGGGTAGCTCGGGAGACCCAGTACTTC.

This chain joins TRBV15 and TRBJ2-7; the D is unclear. In germline, CDR1 is LNHNV, CDR2 YYDKDF (reference sequence). The CDR3 is 13 residues long. Trimming stripped 1 base from V and 3 bases from J, with 7 bases between. CDR3 DNA sequence: TGTGCCACCAGCAGAGCTTCGAGCTACGAGCAGTACTTC. Amino acid sequence: CATSRASSYEQYF. Full variable domain (rest looked up from reference TRBV15 and TRBJ2-7): DAMVIQNPRYQVTQFGKPVTLSCSQTLNHNVMYWYQQKSSQAPKLLFHYYDKDFNNEADTPDNFQSRRPNTSFCFLDIRSPGLGDTAMYLCATSRASSYEQYFGPGTRLTVT.